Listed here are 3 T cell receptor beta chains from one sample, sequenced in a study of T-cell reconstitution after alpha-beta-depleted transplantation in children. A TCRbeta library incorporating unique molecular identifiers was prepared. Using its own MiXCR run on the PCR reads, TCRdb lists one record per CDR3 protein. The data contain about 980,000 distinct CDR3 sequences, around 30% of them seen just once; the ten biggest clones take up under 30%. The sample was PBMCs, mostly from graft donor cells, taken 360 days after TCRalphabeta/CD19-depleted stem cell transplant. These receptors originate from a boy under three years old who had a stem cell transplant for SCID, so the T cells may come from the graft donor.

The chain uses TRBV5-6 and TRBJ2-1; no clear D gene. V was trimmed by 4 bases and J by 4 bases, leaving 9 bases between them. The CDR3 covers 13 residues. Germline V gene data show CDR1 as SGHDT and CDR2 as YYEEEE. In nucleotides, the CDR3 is TGTGCCAGCAGCCCGAATCTTTACAATGAGCAGTTCTTC. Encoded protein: CASSPNLYNEQFF.

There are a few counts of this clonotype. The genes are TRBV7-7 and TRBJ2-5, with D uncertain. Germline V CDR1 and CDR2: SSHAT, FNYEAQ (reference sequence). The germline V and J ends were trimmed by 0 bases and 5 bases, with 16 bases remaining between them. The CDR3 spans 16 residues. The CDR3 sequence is CASSLASSVLGETQYF. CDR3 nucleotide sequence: TGTGCCAGCAGCTTAGCCTCGTCTGTGCTGGGGGAGACCCAGTACTTC.

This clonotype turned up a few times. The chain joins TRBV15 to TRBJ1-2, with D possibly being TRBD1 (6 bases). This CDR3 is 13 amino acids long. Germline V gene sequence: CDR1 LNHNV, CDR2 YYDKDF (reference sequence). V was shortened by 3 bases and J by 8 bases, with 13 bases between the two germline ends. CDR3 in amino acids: CATSRATGWGYTF. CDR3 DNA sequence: TGTGCCACCAGCAGGGCCACAGGGTGGGGCTACACCTTC.